The 25 T cell receptor beta chains below were found in one sample sequenced in a study of cytomegalovirus exposure and HLA in healthy donors. It was with 60 Vbeta and 13 Jbeta primers that the PCR ran. The assay was immunoSEQ multiplex PCR, and TCRdb's table has in-frame clones only and misses some. The table lists around 280,000 clones, about 90% of them singletons, with 2% to 3% in the top ten. Material for sequencing was PBMCs. The receptors were gathered from a woman under 30 in good health and CMV-seronegative.

The rearrangement links TRBV14 to TRBJ1-5; D is undetermined. V was clipped by 0 bases and J by 10 bases, with 10 bases between them. This CDR3 comprises 13 residues. CDR1 and CDR2 from the germline V gene are SGHDN and FVKESK. The CDR3 DNA is TGTGCCAGCAGCCAAGAGATCCGGGGTCCCCAGCATTTT. This gives the protein CASSQEIRGPQHF.

This clone was seen just once. The chain's CDR3 is CARSWAGPHYGYTF. The CDR3 coding sequence is TGTGCCAGAAGCTGGGCAGGGCCACATTATGGCTACACCTTC. The genes are TRBV7-5 and TRBJ1-2; the table's D call TRBD1 went unverified against the DNA. TRBV7-5 is flagged as a pseudogene. The CDR3 extends over 14 amino acids.

This chain joins TRBV27 and TRBJ1-3; weak D call: TRBD1 (6 bases). Germline V gene sequence: CDR1 MNHEY, CDR2 SMNVEV (reference sequence). Trimming left V 6 bases short and J 8 bases short, with 17 bases between. This CDR3 region has 14 residues. The CDR3 bases are TGTGCCAGCAGCAAAAACAGGGAAGGTTACACCATATATTTT. Its protein product is CASSKNREGYTIYF.

This sequence joins TRBV7-8 and TRBJ2-3; TRBD2 agrees at 10 bases. V shed 4 bases, J shed 2 bases, and the junction held 6 bases outside the gene matches. CDR1 is SGHVS, CDR2 FQNEAQ, per germline. This CDR3 spans 16 amino acids. CDR3 nucleotide sequence: TGTGCCAGCAGCTGGCAGCGGGGGGGCGTCACAGATACGCAGTATTTT. Its protein is CASSWQRGGVTDTQYF.

The chain recombines TRBV11-3 with TRBJ2-7; D is undetermined. The CDR3 is 15 amino acids. Trimming took off 5 bases at V and 0 bases at J, with 14 bases between the two ends. Germline-derived CDR1 and CDR2 are SGHNT and YENEEA. CDR3 bases: TGTGCCAGCAGCCTGATCGGGTATCGCTCCTACGAGCAGTACTTC. It codes for CASSLIGYRSYEQYF.

The chain links TRBV19 to TRBJ2-6, with 8 bases matching TRBD1. Germline CDR1 and CDR2: LNHDA and SQIVND (reference sequence). CDR3 size: 16 residues. After removal of 4 bases from V and 4 bases from J, the junction contained 6 bases not matched to a gene. DNA for the CDR3: TGTGCCAGTAGTACAATCAGGGGGCGCGGGGCCAACGTCCTGACTTTC. This translates into CASSTIRGRGANVLTF.

V and J are TRBV7-6 and TRBJ2-5; 9 bases match TRBD1. Judging by the DNA end, TRBJ2-7 fits better; the J call may be wrong. This CDR3 contains 13 residues. Looked up from germline, CDR1 is SGHVS and CDR2 is FNYEAQ. CDR3 bases: TGTGCCAGCAGCTCCGGGACAGGGAGCGAGCAGTACTTC. Its translation is CASSSGTGSEQYF.

The chain employs TRBV5-6 and TRBJ2-1, with 12 bases identical to TRBD2. Germline V gene data show CDR1 as SGHDT and CDR2 as YYEEEE. The CDR3 has 17 amino acids. The ends lost 0 bases at V and 2 bases at J; junction bases unmatched: 3. As DNA, the CDR3 is TGTGCCAGCAGCTTGGGACTAGCGGGGGCCCCCTACAATGAGCAGTTCTTC. Residues: CASSLGLAGAPYNEQFF.

This clone was found once. The rearrangement uses TRBV7-9 and TRBJ1-4; 8 nucleotides line up with TRBD1. V shed 5 bases, J shed 5 bases, and the junction held 4 bases outside the gene matches. The CDR3 covers 14 residues. From germline, CDR1 is SEHNR and CDR2 FQNEAQ (reference sequence). The CDR3 here is CASSPGQANEKLFF. CDR3 nucleotides: TGTGCCAGCAGCCCGGGACAGGCCAATGAAAAACTGTTTTTT. Combining the CDR3 with reference TRBV7-9 and TRBJ1-4 gives the whole variable domain DTGVSQNPRHKITKRGQNVTFRCDPISEHNRLYWYRQTLGQGPEFLTYFQNEAQLEKSRLLSDRFSAERPKGSFSTLEIQRTEQGDSAMYLCASSPGQANEKLFFGSGTQLSVL.

The chain carries TRBV30 and TRBJ2-7; possible D gene TRBD1, 7 bases. The germline V gene has CDR1 GTSNPN and CDR2 SVGIG (reference sequence). The CDR3 is 12 residues long. V lost 1 base and J lost 7, with 11 bases in between. CDR3 sequence reads: CAWSEGAGEQYF. In DNA, the CDR3 is TGTGCCTGGAGTGAGGGGGCGGGGGAGCAGTACTTC.

The chain recombines TRBV4-1 with TRBJ2-5, with D perhaps TRBD1 (5 bases). The germline gives CDR1 MGHRA, CDR2 YSYEKL. This CDR3 is built from 14 residues. V was cut by 0 bases and J by 3 bases, with 8 bases left in between. CDR3 protein: CASSQEGAEETQYF. CDR3 sequence (DNA): TGCGCCAGCAGCCAAGAAGGGGCAGAAGAGACCCAGTACTTC.

This chain uses TRBV11-2 with TRBJ2-1; TRBD2 matches 8 bases. Germline V gene lookup returns CDR1 SGHAT and CDR2 FQNNGV. V trimming: 5 bases; J trimming: 7 bases; junction bases outside the gene matches: 10. The CDR3 is made up of 15 amino acids. The CDR3 reads CASSPNPLAANEQFF. DNA for the CDR3: TGTGCCAGCAGCCCTAATCCACTAGCGGCAAATGAGCAGTTCTTC.

The chain is built from TRBV13 and TRBJ1-1; D ambiguous. The germline V gene has CDR1 PRHDT and CDR2 FYEKMQ (reference sequence). V was clipped by 1 base and J by 0 bases, with 6 bases between them. The CDR3 length is 14 residues. The CDR3: CASSLAGLNTEAFF. The CDR3 nucleotides read TGTGCCAGCAGCTTAGCAGGCCTGAACACTGAAGCTTTCTTT.

The CDR3 DNA sequence: TGTGCCAGCAGCGAGGGACTAGCGGGGCCCTACGAGCAGTACTTC. It specifies CASSEGLAGPYEQYF. The chain combines TRBV5-6 with TRBJ2-7, with 13 bases aligning to TRBD2. Germline CDR1 SGHDT, CDR2 YYEEEE. The V gene end was trimmed by 4 bases and the J gene end by 2 bases; junction bases not matched to a gene: 3. This CDR3 has 15 residues.

The V call is TRBV6-6, the J call TRBJ1-1; 9 nucleotides line up with TRBD1. This CDR3 is 14 amino acids long. Germline CDR1 and CDR2: MNHNY and SVGAGI (reference sequence). J was trimmed by 1 base and V by 7 bases; bases with no gene match: 4. CDR3 sequence: CASNLDRGNTEAFF. CDR3 sequence (DNA): TGTGCCAGCAACTTGGACAGGGGGAACACTGAAGCTTTCTTT.

The chain uses TRBV7-9 and TRBJ2-3, with 14 bases lining up with TRBD2. The V and J ends lost 4 bases and 2 bases, in that order; junction bases with no gene match: 8. The CDR3 has 18 residues. Germline CDR1 and CDR2: SEHNR and FQNEAQ (reference sequence). The CDR3 nucleotides read TGTGCCAGCAGCTCCCCGACTAGCGGGGGGGCCGACACAGATACGCAGTATTTT. It is translated as CASSSPTSGGADTDTQYF.

Points on this clone: Other DNA sequences in this sample translate to the same CDR3. The chain carries TRBV5-4 and TRBJ2-2, with 9 nucleotides matching TRBD1. This CDR3 contains 16 residues. Germline CDR1 and CDR2: SGHNT and YYREEE (reference sequence). The J segment lost 4 bases and the V segment lost 3 bases, leaving 7 bases of the junction unmatched. DNA of the CDR3: TGTGCCAGCAGCTCCTCCGGGACAGGGTTCACCGGGGAGCTGTTTTTT. Its translation is CASSSSGTGFTGELFF.

The gene calls are TRBV6-1 and TRBJ2-5, with 8 bases lining up with TRBD1. The J call may be mistaken, given a closer DNA end match to TRBJ2-7. The CDR3 has 13 residues. Germline V CDR1 and CDR2: MNHNS, SASEGT. In DNA form, the CDR3 reads TGTGCCACCCGACGGGACAGGTCTAACGAGCAGTACTTC. This translates into CATRRDRSNEQYF.

The chain joins TRBV25-1 to TRBJ1-3; D gene uncertain. Germline CDR1 and CDR2: MGHDK and SYGVNS. The CDR3 is 13 amino acids. Trimming removed 4 bases from V and 4 bases from J, with 8 bases in between. CDR3 in DNA: TGTGCCAGCAGTGTGGGCCTGGGAAACACCATATATTTT. It translates to CASSVGLGNTIYF.

The rearrangement joins TRBV29-1 to TRBJ1-5, with D hard to call. CDR3 length: 13 residues. V shed 4 bases and J shed 4 bases, with 11 bases lying between them. The V gene's germline CDR1 is SQVTM and CDR2 ANQGSEA. CDR3 sequence (DNA): TGCAGCGTTGCGGACGGACTAAATCAGCCCCAGCATTTT. It specifies CSVADGLNQPQHF.

This clone appeared once. This chain joins TRBV5-1 and TRBJ2-3; 9 nucleotides line up with TRBD1. CDR1 is SGHRS and CDR2 is YFSETQ in the germline V gene. The CDR3 totals 15 residues. V dropped 3 bases and J dropped 0; count of bases not matched to a gene: 2. The CDR3 spells CASSSGTGSTDTQYF. The CDR3 coding sequence is TGCGCCAGCAGCTCGGGGACAGGGAGCACAGATACGCAGTATTTT.

The chain couples TRBV7-2 to TRBJ1-2, with TRBD1 as a possible D gene (5 bases). CDR1 SGHTA and CDR2 FQGNSA come from the germline V gene. The V gene lost 7 bases and the J gene lost 4 bases, with 16 bases spanning the gap. This CDR3 is built from 14 residues. The CDR3 reads CASTSAGTGYGYTF. The CDR3 nucleotides are TGTGCCAGCACCTCAGCTGGCACAGGCTATGGCTACACCTTC. The complete variable domain, with remaining parts taken from reference TRBV7-2 and TRBJ1-2, reads GAGVSQSPSNKVTEKGKDVELRCDPISGHTALYWYRQSLGQGLEFLIYFQGNSAPDKSGLPSDRFSAERTGGSVSTLTIQRTQQEDSAVYLCASTSAGTGYGYTFGSGTRLTVV.

V is TRBV2 and J is TRBJ1-3, with D possibly matching TRBD1 (5 bases). V lost 8 bases to trimming and J lost 0 bases, with 14 bases between them. The CDR3 contains 15 residues. Germline values: CDR1 SNHLY, CDR2 FYNNEI. CDR3 region: CASPPGGNSGNTIYF. The CDR3 DNA is TGTGCCAGCCCTCCCGGGGGAAACTCTGGAAACACCATATATTTT. Drawing the rest from reference TRBV2 and TRBJ1-3, the complete variable domain is EPEVTQTPSHQVTQMGQEVILRCVPISNHLYFYWYRQILGQKVEFLVSFYNNEISEKSEIFDDQFSVERPDGSNFTLKIRSTKLEDSAMYFCASPPGGNSGNTIYFGEGSWLTVV.

The sample holds one count of this clone. This CDR3 reads CAAQSSTDTQYF. As DNA, the CDR3 is TGTGCCGCACAGAGTAGCACAGATACGCAGTATTTT. The chain links TRBV10-3 to TRBJ2-3, with unresolved D. Germline V gene data show CDR1 as ENHRY and CDR2 as SYGVKD. There are 12 residues in the CDR3. Trimming pared 11 bases from V and 0 bases from J, leaving 9 bases between.

This rearrangement joins TRBV6-5 to TRBJ1-3; 7 nucleotides line up with TRBD1. CDR1 is MNHEY, CDR2 SVGAGI, per germline. This CDR3 spans 15 amino acids. After removal of 5 bases from V and 0 bases from J, the junction contained 4 bases not matched to a gene. The CDR3 bases are TGTGCCAGCAGTCAGACAGGGATCTCTGGAAACACCATATATTTT. This translates into CASSQTGISGNTIYF.